The 27 T cell receptor beta chains in this list originate from one sample, sequenced in a study of early T cells in non-severe SARS-CoV-2 infection. Via MiXCR, TCRdb re-called the 5' RACE reads, giving one row per CDR3 protein. The data contain tens of thousands of distinct CDR3 sequences, 11% of them singletons. The sequences come from whole blood, collected at baseline. The receptors were gathered from an adult who was a healthcare worker with PCR-confirmed SARS-CoV-2 infection or an uninfected control (not recorded which).

This clonotype has ten or more counts. V is TRBV4-3 and J is TRBJ2-6; D uncertain. The CDR3 extends over 15 amino acids. Trimming took 0 bases from V and 4 from J, leaving 7 bases between them. Germline-derived CDR1 and CDR2 are LGHNA and YSLEER. The chain's CDR3 is CASSQDRSGANVLTF. CDR3 DNA sequence: TGCGCCAGCAGCCAAGACCGATCGGGGGCCAACGTCCTGACTTTC.

The table lists this clonotype with many counts. The V call is TRBV15, the J call TRBJ2-1; 7 bases match TRBD2. The V gene end was trimmed by 6 bases and the J gene end by 8 bases; junction bases not matched to a gene: 16. The germline gives CDR1 LNHNV, CDR2 YYDKDF (reference sequence). This CDR3 contains 16 residues. CDR3 loop: CATRIGGGPNFHEQFF. CDR3 nucleotides: TGTGCCACCAGGATTGGGGGAGGGCCTAACTTCCATGAGCAGTTCTTC.

Only a few counts were recorded for this clonotype. V is TRBV7-9 and J is TRBJ2-3; the D gene is possibly TRBD1 (5 bases). The CDR3 loop spans 15 amino acids. CDR1 and CDR2 (germline): SEHNR, FQNEAQ (reference sequence). V was shortened by 2 bases and J by 2 bases, with 11 bases between the two germline ends. Here the CDR3 DNA reads TGTGCCAGCAGCTTACAGGGCCTTGCCACAGATACGCAGTATTTT. It specifies CASSLQGLATDTQYF.

This clonotype was found a few times. The V gene is TRBV27, the J gene TRBJ2-1; 9 nucleotides line up with TRBD1. This CDR3 is 17 amino acids long. J lost 1 base, V lost 5 bases, and 9 bases had no gene match. Germline CDR1 reads MNHEY; CDR2 reads SMNVEV (reference sequence). The CDR3 here is CASSPGTGMRSYNEQFF. The CDR3 nucleotides read TGTGCCAGCAGTCCAGGGACAGGGATGAGGTCCTACAATGAGCAGTTCTTC.

The chain is built from TRBV6-6 and TRBJ1-2; unclear D gene. The germline V gene encodes CDR1 MNHNY and CDR2 SVGAGI (reference sequence). CDR3 length: 13 residues. V shed 6 bases and J shed 0 bases, with 8 bases lying between them. The CDR3 loop is CASRDSANYGYTF. For the CDR3, the DNA is TGTGCCAGCAGGGACTCCGCTAACTATGGCTACACCTTC.

V usage is TRBV5-6 and J usage is TRBJ2-4, with TRBD1 as a possible D gene (5 bases). This CDR3 is 15 amino acids long. The germline CDR1 and CDR2 sequences are SGHDT and YYEEEE. Trimming shortened V by 0 bases and J by 6 bases, and 13 bases separated the two germline ends. CDR3 loop: CASSLEGQGGNIQYF. CDR3 bases: TGTGCCAGCAGCTTGGAAGGGCAGGGCGGAAACATTCAGTACTTC.

In its sample, this clonotype was seen many times. V is TRBV4-1 and J is TRBJ1-6; tentatively, D is TRBD1 (6 bases). The CDR3 totals 15 residues. With 2 bases removed from V and 9 bases from J, the gap between germline ends came to 14 bases. CDR1 and CDR2 from the germline V gene are MGHRA and YSYEKL. CDR3 DNA sequence: TGCGCCAGCAGCCAAACTTTAGGACAGTCTTCACCCCTCCACTTT. It specifies CASSQTLGQSSPLHF.

As DNA, the CDR3 is TGTGCCATCAGTGGAGTAGCGACGGATGAGCAGTTCTTC. It yields the protein CAISGVATDEQFF. The chain employs TRBV10-3 and TRBJ2-1, with D possibly matching TRBD2 (5 bases). Trimming took off 4 bases at V and 8 bases at J, with 12 bases between the two ends. Germline CDR1 ENHRY, CDR2 SYGVKD. The CDR3 loop spans 13 amino acids.

The chain employs TRBV13 and TRBJ1-2; 9 nucleotides agree with TRBD1. CDR1 PRHDT and CDR2 FYEKMQ come from the germline V gene (reference sequence). The CDR3 runs 13 residues. The junction had 3 bases not matched to a gene; V was cut back by 4 bases and J by 6 bases. CDR3 DNA sequence: TGTGCCAGCAGCTCGACAGGGGGTAATGGCTACACCTTC. As protein: CASSSTGGNGYTF.

V and J are TRBV24-1 and TRBJ2-3; D ambiguous. Trimming stripped 3 bases from V and 0 bases from J, with 9 bases between. The germline V gene has CDR1 KGHDR and CDR2 SFDVKD. This CDR3 has 15 residues. DNA for the CDR3: TGTGCCACCAGTGATGGGCCTTCTAGCACAGATACGCAGTATTTT. It codes for CATSDGPSSTDTQYF.

The chain has TRBV3-1 and TRBJ2-5; D assignment may be TRBD1 or TRBD2 (5 bases each). Germline V gene sequence: CDR1 LGHDT, CDR2 YNNKEL (reference sequence). This CDR3 spans 15 amino acids. V was trimmed by 0 bases and J by 4 bases, leaving 12 bases between them. CDR3 nucleotides: TGTGCCAGCAGCCAAGATGGGACCGCGGGAGAGACCCAGTACTTC. Encoded protein: CASSQDGTAGETQYF.

This clonotype was counted only a few times. This chain connects TRBV20-1 to TRBJ2-1; D possibly matches TRBD1 or TRBD2 (5 bases each). Germline CDR1 DFQATT, CDR2 SNEGSKA (reference sequence). Trimming took 1 base from V and 8 from J, leaving 21 bases between them. This CDR3 is 16 amino acids long. The CDR3 DNA follows: TGCAGTGCTAGAGGAATGGGAGACCCGAGGGGCTATGAGCAGTTCTTC. Its protein is CSARGMGDPRGYEQFF.

There are many counts of this clonotype. In nucleotides, the CDR3 is TGTGCCAGCACTCCTAGCGGGAGACAGGGAGAGACCCAGTACTTC. This codes for CASTPSGRQGETQYF. The chain uses TRBV5-4 and TRBJ2-5; 10 nucleotides agree with TRBD2. Looked up from germline, CDR1 is SGHNT and CDR2 is YYREEE (reference sequence). With 6 bases clipped from V and 4 bases from J, the junction kept 9 bases outside the gene matches. The CDR3 length is 15 residues.

V is TRBV6-1 and J is TRBJ2-3; 10 positions agree with TRBD1. The CDR3 is 15 amino acids. Germline V CDR1 and CDR2: MNHNS, SASEGT. The V segment lost 5 bases and the J segment 3 bases; nucleotides outside the gene matches: 5. CDR3 coding DNA: TGTGCCAGCAGTCCCGGGACAGGGGAAACAGATACGCAGTATTTT. It codes for CASSPGTGETDTQYF.

This clonotype was picked up one time. The chain has TRBV6-2 or TRBV6-3 and TRBJ2-1, with 10 bases that match TRBD2. The CDR3 totals 15 residues. CDR1 MNHEY and CDR2 SVGEGT come from the germline V gene. With V trimmed by 5 bases and J by 2 bases, 3 bases remained unmatched. In DNA, the CDR3 is TGTGCCAGCAGTCAGAGCGGGAGGGCCTACAATGAGCAGTTCTTC. It translates to CASSQSGRAYNEQFF.

This clonotype has a handful of counts. The chain carries TRBV2 and TRBJ2-4, with D perhaps TRBD1 (6 bases). The V and J ends lost 5 bases and 5 bases respectively, with 10 bases between them. There are 13 residues in the CDR3. Looked up from germline, CDR1 is SNHLY and CDR2 is FYNNEI. The CDR3 DNA follows: TGTGCCAGCAGTCTGGGGGCGCAAAACATTCAGTACTTC. Residues: CASSLGAQNIQYF.

The CDR3 sequence is CASSLKDRDTEAFF. The CDR3 nucleotides read TGCGCCAGCAGCTTAAAGGACAGGGACACTGAAGCTTTCTTT. The genes are TRBV5-1 and TRBJ1-1, with TRBD1 matching 8 bases. Trimming took 2 bases from V and 3 from J; bases not matched to a gene: 3. CDR3 length equals 14 residues. Germline assignment: CDR1 SGHRS and CDR2 YFSETQ.

The chain is built from TRBV7-3 and TRBJ2-2; D may correspond to TRBD1 or TRBD2 (5 bases each). V lost 3 bases to trimming and J lost 4 bases, with 9 bases between them. Germline V CDR1 and CDR2: SGHTA, FQGTGA. The CDR3 runs to 14 residues. CDR3 bases: TGTGCCAGCAGCTTTTCGGGGCTCACCGGGGAGCTGTTTTTT. Its translation: CASSFSGLTGELFF.

This clonotype was seen only a few times. V and J are TRBV12-3 or TRBV12-4 and TRBJ2-4; D is uncertain. V was cut by 2 bases and J by 0 bases, with 8 bases left in between. This CDR3 comprises 15 residues. CDR3 coding DNA: TGTGCCAGCAGTTTACAGCGACTAGCCAAAAACATTCAGTACTTC. As protein: CASSLQRLAKNIQYF.

This chain connects TRBV10-3 to TRBJ2-3; 8 positions agree with TRBD1. Per germline, CDR1 ENHRY and CDR2 SYGVKD. The CDR3 runs to 13 residues. V shed 5 bases, J shed 6 bases, and the junction held 4 bases outside the gene matches. CDR3 sequence (DNA): TGTGCCATCAGTTCCACAGGGGGGGATACGCAGTATTTT. Its translation: CAISSTGGDTQYF.

This clonotype was recorded a few times. This chain joins TRBV20-1 and TRBJ2-7, with TRBD1 matching 11 bases. With 4 bases clipped from V and 3 bases from J, the junction kept 5 bases outside the gene matches. Germline CDR1 DFQATT, CDR2 SNEGSKA (reference sequence). The CDR3 length is 14 residues. This chain's CDR3 is CSAKDRGLFYEQYF. CDR3 coding DNA: TGCAGTGCTAAGGACAGGGGGCTCTTCTACGAGCAGTACTTC.

This clonotype came up a few times. This chain joins TRBV5-6 and TRBJ1-5; 8 nucleotides agree with TRBD1. The CDR3 is made up of 16 amino acids. CDR1 and CDR2 from the germline V gene are SGHDT and YYEEEE. V gave up 4 bases and J gave up 1 base; unmatched junction bases: 7. As DNA, the CDR3 is TGTGCCAGCAGCCCCCGGACAGGGAAGAGCAATCAGCCCCAGCATTTT. It specifies CASSPRTGKSNQPQHF.

This clonotype was recorded many times. The chain is built from TRBV6-2 or TRBV6-3 and TRBJ2-4; 8 bases are a match to TRBD2. Trimming removed 7 bases from V and 6 bases from J; junction bases left unmatched: 11. The CDR3 consists of 15 residues. Germline CDR1 and CDR2: MNHEY and SVGEGT. As DNA, the CDR3 is TGTGCCAGCACCGTCAGCGGGAGCGGTGGAAACATTCAGTACTTC. This gives the protein CASTVSGSGGNIQYF.

The rearrangement joins TRBV9 to TRBJ2-3, with D perhaps matching TRBD1 (6 bases). The V gene's germline CDR1 is SGDLS and CDR2 YYNGEE. This CDR3 region has 14 residues. Trimming cost V 3 bases and J 2 bases, with 10 bases left between them. The DNA for the CDR3 is TGTGCCAGCAGCGAAACAGGGACCACAGATACGCAGTATTTT. This gives the protein CASSETGTTDTQYF.

The V call is TRBV6-5, the J call TRBJ1-1, with D unresolved. Trimming left V 6 bases short and J 0 bases short, with 11 bases between. This CDR3 is 14 amino acids long. Germline CDR1 MNHEY, CDR2 SVGAGI. As DNA, the CDR3 is TGTGCCAGCAGGAGGACGCAAATGAACACTGAAGCTTTCTTT. It yields the protein CASRRTQMNTEAFF.

The V gene is TRBV20-1, the J gene TRBJ2-3; D remains unclear. Germline V gives CDR1 DFQATT, CDR2 SNEGSKA (reference sequence). The CDR3 is 10 amino acids. Between the trimmed V and J ends, which lost 3 bases and 6 bases, there was a span of 4 bases. CDR3 nucleotide sequence: TGCAGTGCTAGTCTCGATACGCAGTATTTT. Residues: CSASLDTQYF.

This clonotype occurred a few times. The genes are TRBV2 and TRBJ1-6, with 9 bases matching TRBD1. V lost 6 bases, J lost 8 bases, and 5 bases stayed unmatched. CDR1 and CDR2 (germline): SNHLY, FYNNEI. There are 14 residues in the CDR3. The DNA for the CDR3 is TGTGCCAGCAGCCCGGGACAGGGTGATTCACCCCTCCACTTT. Translation gives CASSPGQGDSPLHF.